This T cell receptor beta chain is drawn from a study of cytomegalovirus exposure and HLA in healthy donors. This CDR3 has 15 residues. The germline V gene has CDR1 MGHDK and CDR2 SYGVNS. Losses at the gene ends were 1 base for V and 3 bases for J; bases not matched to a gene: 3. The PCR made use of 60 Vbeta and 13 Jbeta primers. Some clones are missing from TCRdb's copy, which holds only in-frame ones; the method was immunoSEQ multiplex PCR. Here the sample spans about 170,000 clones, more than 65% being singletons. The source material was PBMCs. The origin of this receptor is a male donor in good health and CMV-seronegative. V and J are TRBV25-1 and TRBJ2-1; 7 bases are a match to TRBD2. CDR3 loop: CASSEWVAGYNEQFF. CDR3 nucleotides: TGTGCCAGCAGTGAATGGGTAGCGGGCTACAATGAGCAGTTCTTC. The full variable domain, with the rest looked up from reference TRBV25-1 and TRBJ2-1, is EADIYQTPRYLVIGTGKKITLECSQTMGHDKMYWYQQDPGMELHLIHYSYGVNSTEKGDLSSESTVSRIRTEHFPLTLESARPSHTSQYLCASSEWVAGYNEQFFGPGTRLTVL.